A selection of T cell receptor beta chains follows, all from one sample in a study of early T cells in non-severe SARS-CoV-2 infection. Each CDR3 protein gets one entry after TCRdb re-called the 5' RACE reads with MiXCR. This sample yields 77,000 or so distinct CDR3 sequences, of which about 14% are seen a single time; about 3.7% belongs to the top ten. The specimen comprised whole blood, sampled at baseline. These receptors came from an adult who was a healthcare worker with PCR-confirmed SARS-CoV-2 infection or an uninfected control (not recorded which). CDR3s leave out the opening cysteine and the closing phenylalanine or tryptophan. Fields, in order: V gene, CDR3 protein.

TRBV5-6 ASSLAWDRTEQY
TRBV5-4 ASSPTLPGSGMRDEQY
TRBV13 ASSPMGQGKNIQY
TRBV20-1 SARTPAGEAYNEQF
TRBV28 ASSFNPPRGNEKLF
TRBV5-6 ASSARDTSYEQY
TRBV7-9 ASSWGTEQF
TRBV13 ASSPRDRPSADTGELF
TRBV13 ASSPAGTGSSYEQY
TRBV28 ASSSNEQY
TRBV5-6 ASSLVPNTEAF
TRBV2 ASTTTLRTDTQY
TRBV7-3 ASSLMARTDTQY
TRBV20-1 SARVIKDTYTEAF
TRBV27 ASRQSGSTSYEQY
TRBV3-1 ASSHASGAF
TRBV28 ASSEGGDSNQPQH
TRBV30 AWSKTGVNTEAF
TRBV11-3 ASSLEAGNTIY
TRBV29-1 SVAGDMTGELF
TRBV7-6 ASSQTSGRITDTQY
TRBV5-4 ASKIPGLGGNEQF
TRBV28 ASSFNTMDGYT
TRBV7-6 ASSLKGPGFSTEAF
TRBV7-6 ASTPSPGEQETQY
TRBV18 ASSPMGGRATNEQF
TRBV27 ASSSGGGGSYEQY
TRBV3-1 ASSPPQLFLGYT
TRBV6-5 ASSPQAGMSTNEKLF
TRBV11-2 ASSPGTRLYEQY
TRBV25-1 ASSELGVGLRSYNEQF
TRBV7-8 ASSRLAMMGRDTQY
TRBV25-1 ASSESGFSNQPQH
TRBV13 ASSSGTGINYGYT
TRBV5-4 ASSLGGGKETQY
TRBV6-6 ASSYSGLAPSSYNEQF
TRBV11-2 ASSQRTGASYEQY
TRBV7-2 ASRRAGETYEQY
TRBV12-3/TRBV12-4 ASSLYRERATEAF
TRBV28 ASSSGTSGMYTQY
TRBV18 ASSPFTDEQY
TRBV28 ASSLGTGRYTQY
TRBV5-1 ASFRGKTGELF
TRBV19 ASTSSPGPGDTQY
TRBV6-1 AALQGYEQF
TRBV7-2 ASSLADQPQH
TRBV4-2 ASSQPFTGTDTQY
TRBV27 ASSDRFMNTEAF
TRBV18 ASSPTGKPNYNEQF
TRBV6-6 ASSLLAGGPTYEQY
TRBV5-4 ASSFDRGAEAF
TRBV7-3 ASSSTPLTQQY
TRBV7-3 ASSSSQGGDTQY